Listed below are T cell receptor beta chains from one sample, sequenced in a study of blood T cell repertoires in COVID-19. The method was immunoSEQ multiplex PCR; TCRdb's version includes in-frame clones alone and lacks a portion of them. The table includes roughly 180,000 clones, approximately 85% detected once. The sample was peripheral blood. Source of these receptors: a woman aged 60-75 years with COVID-19, enrolled during active disease. Both conserved end residues are part of each CDR3. Each record gives: J gene, clone size, D gene, V gene, CDR3 protein, CDR3 DNA. A D gene is named only where the DNA matches it firmly. Clone size is stated in some rows and not others, as once, few, many or a class when expanded.

j_call: TRBJ2-7; clone_size: NA; d_call: NA; v_call: TRBV2; cdr3_aa: CASSDWGQGSYEQYF; cdr3_nt: TGTGCCAGCAGTGATTGGGGGCAGGGCTCCTACGAGCAGTACTTC
j_call: TRBJ1-4; clone_size: NA; d_call: NA; v_call: TRBV4-1; cdr3_aa: CASSQMQNEKLFF; cdr3_nt: TGCGCCAGCAGCCAAATGCAGAATGAAAAACTGTTTTTT
j_call: TRBJ2-6; clone_size: NA; d_call: NA; v_call: TRBV28; cdr3_aa: CASSPLGASGANVLTF; cdr3_nt: TGTGCCAGCAGCCCATTGGGGGCGTCTGGGGCCAACGTCCTGACTTTC
j_call: TRBJ2-1; clone_size: once; d_call: NA; v_call: TRBV3-1/TRBV3-2; cdr3_aa: CASSQAGSDNEQFF; cdr3_nt: TGTGCCAGCAGCCAGGCCGGCAGCGACAATGAGCAGTTCTTC
j_call: TRBJ1-2; clone_size: NA; d_call: NA; v_call: TRBV5-5; cdr3_aa: CASSLERQGGYTF; cdr3_nt: TGTGCCAGCAGCCTGGAGAGGCAAGGTGGCTACACCTTC
j_call: TRBJ1-5; clone_size: NA; d_call: TRBD1; v_call: TRBV5-8; cdr3_aa: CASSLGDRAGNQPQHF; cdr3_nt: TGTGCCAGCAGCTTGGGGGACAGGGCCGGCAATCAGCCCCAGCATTTT
j_call: TRBJ2-1; clone_size: NA; d_call: NA; v_call: TRBV19; cdr3_aa: CASSIGASEQFF; cdr3_nt: TGTGCCAGTAGTATAGGGGCCAGTGAGCAGTTCTTC
j_call: TRBJ1-2; clone_size: NA; d_call: NA; v_call: TRBV2; cdr3_aa: CASRMTESRSNGYTF; cdr3_nt: TGTGCCAGCAGAATGACAGAGTCCAGATCCAATGGCTACACCTTC
j_call: TRBJ2-2; clone_size: NA; d_call: TRBD2; v_call: TRBV19; cdr3_aa: CASSPSGGRAGELFF; cdr3_nt: TGTGCCAGTAGCCCCAGCGGGGGGAGGGCCGGGGAGCTGTTTTTT
j_call: TRBJ1-1; clone_size: NA; d_call: NA; v_call: TRBV21-1; cdr3_aa: CASSIPLPLNTEAFF; cdr3_nt: TGTGCCAGCAGCATTCCCCTACCCCTGAACACTGAAGCTTTCTTT
j_call: TRBJ1-6; clone_size: NA; d_call: TRBD1; v_call: TRBV7-2; cdr3_aa: CASSLGQGHSPLHF; cdr3_nt: TGTGCCAGCAGCTTAGGACAGGGGCATTCACCCCTCCACTTT
j_call: TRBJ2-1; clone_size: NA; d_call: NA; v_call: TRBV7-2; cdr3_aa: CASSSRPGREQFF; cdr3_nt: TGTGCCAGCAGCTCCCGCCCAGGGAGGGAGCAGTTCTTC
j_call: TRBJ2-4; clone_size: NA; d_call: TRBD2; v_call: TRBV6-2/TRBV6-3; cdr3_aa: CASSYPLTSGRNIQYF; cdr3_nt: TGTGCCAGCAGTTACCCCCTAACTAGCGGGAGGAACATTCAGTACTTC
j_call: TRBJ1-6; clone_size: NA; d_call: NA; v_call: TRBV9; cdr3_aa: CASSVATDNSPLHF; cdr3_nt: TGTGCCAGCAGCGTAGCGACAGACAATTCACCCCTCCACTTT
j_call: TRBJ2-2; clone_size: NA; d_call: NA; v_call: TRBV19; cdr3_aa: CASSIVTANTGELFF; cdr3_nt: TGTGCCAGTAGTATTGTGACAGCAAACACCGGGGAGCTGTTTTTT
j_call: TRBJ1-2; clone_size: NA; d_call: TRBD1; v_call: TRBV15; cdr3_aa: CATSLPRGLGYTF; cdr3_nt: TGTGCCACCAGCCTTCCGAGGGGGCTGGGCTACACCTTC
j_call: TRBJ1-2; clone_size: NA; d_call: NA; v_call: TRBV27; cdr3_aa: CASKPNGQLYGYTF; cdr3_nt: TGTGCCAGCAAACCAAACGGACAGCTCTATGGCTACACCTTC
j_call: TRBJ2-1; clone_size: NA; d_call: TRBD2; v_call: TRBV6-5; cdr3_aa: CASTPSGGGSEQFF; cdr3_nt: TGTGCCAGCACACCTAGCGGGGGGGGGAGTGAGCAGTTCTTC
j_call: TRBJ1-5; clone_size: NA; d_call: NA; v_call: TRBV28; cdr3_aa: CASSPSARGMFQPQHF; cdr3_nt: TGTGCCAGCAGTCCGAGTGCAAGGGGGATGTTTCAGCCCCAGCATTTT
j_call: TRBJ2-3; clone_size: NA; d_call: TRBD2; v_call: TRBV9; cdr3_aa: CASSLRGTSGTDTQYF; cdr3_nt: TGTGCCAGCAGCCTCCGCGGGACTAGCGGCACAGATACGCAGTATTTT
j_call: TRBJ1-1; clone_size: NA; d_call: NA; v_call: TRBV6-2/TRBV6-3; cdr3_aa: CASSYSRTAQNTEAFF; cdr3_nt: TGTGCCAGCAGTTATTCCCGGACAGCTCAGAACACTGAAGCTTTCTTT
j_call: TRBJ2-1; clone_size: NA; d_call: TRBD1; v_call: TRBV13; cdr3_aa: CASSADRGSTYNEQFF; cdr3_nt: TGTGCCAGCAGCGCAGACAGGGGGTCCACCTACAATGAGCAGTTCTTC
j_call: TRBJ1-4; clone_size: NA; d_call: TRBD1; v_call: TRBV7-9; cdr3_aa: CASSPGQDNEKLFF; cdr3_nt: TGTGCCAGCAGCCCCGGACAGGATAATGAAAAACTGTTTTTT
j_call: TRBJ1-1; clone_size: NA; d_call: TRBD1; v_call: TRBV15; cdr3_aa: CATSRDRGMDTEAFF; cdr3_nt: TGTGCCACCAGCAGGGACAGGGGGATGGACACTGAAGCTTTCTTT
j_call: TRBJ2-3; clone_size: once; d_call: NA; v_call: TRBV9; cdr3_aa: CASSGGGDTQYF; cdr3_nt: TGTGCCAGCAGCGGTGGGGGGGATACGCAGTATTTT
j_call: TRBJ2-1; clone_size: NA; d_call: TRBD2; v_call: TRBV11-3; cdr3_aa: CASSFSGGAGYEQFF; cdr3_nt: TGTGCCAGCAGCTTTAGCGGGGGGGCCGGGTATGAGCAGTTCTTC
j_call: TRBJ2-7; clone_size: NA; d_call: TRBD1; v_call: TRBV7-2; cdr3_aa: CASSLGQGAYEQYF; cdr3_nt: TGTGCCAGCAGCTTAGGACAGGGGGCCTACGAGCAGTACTTC
j_call: TRBJ1-2; clone_size: NA; d_call: NA; v_call: TRBV11-2; cdr3_aa: CASSLGGQSGYTF; cdr3_nt: TGTGCCAGCAGCTTGGGGGGGCAGAGTGGCTACACCTTC
j_call: TRBJ2-2; clone_size: NA; d_call: TRBD1; v_call: TRBV4-1; cdr3_aa: CASSQETGLNTGELFF; cdr3_nt: TGCGCCAGCAGCCAAGAGACAGGGCTGAACACCGGGGAGCTGTTTTTT
j_call: TRBJ2-3; clone_size: NA; d_call: TRBD2; v_call: TRBV27; cdr3_aa: CASSLDTGLVTDTQYF; cdr3_nt: TGTGCCAGCAGTTTAGATACAGGACTAGTCACAGATACGCAGTATTTT
j_call: TRBJ1-1; clone_size: NA; d_call: NA; v_call: TRBV4-1; cdr3_aa: CASSNSGDLAFF; cdr3_nt: TGCGCCAGCAGCAATTCGGGGGACCTGGCTTTCTTT
j_call: TRBJ2-3; clone_size: NA; d_call: TRBD2; v_call: TRBV9; cdr3_aa: CASSVESGTRDTQYF; cdr3_nt: TGTGCCAGCAGCGTAGAGTCAGGGACTAGGGATACGCAGTATTTT
j_call: TRBJ1-1; clone_size: few; d_call: TRBD1; v_call: TRBV28; cdr3_aa: CASRPPGGANTEAFF; cdr3_nt: TGTGCCAGCAGGCCTCCAGGGGGCGCAAACACTGAAGCTTTCTTT
j_call: TRBJ2-2; clone_size: NA; d_call: NA; v_call: TRBV9; cdr3_aa: CASSVGLPTGELFF; cdr3_nt: TGTGCCAGCAGCGTGGGACTTCCCACCGGGGAGCTGTTTTTT
j_call: TRBJ2-7; clone_size: NA; d_call: NA; v_call: TRBV4-3; cdr3_aa: CASSQDSGGRAGGQYF; cdr3_nt: TGCGCCAGCAGCCAAGATAGTGGAGGGAGAGCCGGGGGGCAGTACTTC
j_call: TRBJ1-3; clone_size: NA; d_call: NA; v_call: TRBV11-2; cdr3_aa: CASSLDFDGNTIYF; cdr3_nt: TGTGCCAGCAGCTTAGATTTTGACGGGAACACCATATATTTT
j_call: TRBJ1-2; clone_size: NA; d_call: TRBD1; v_call: TRBV6-1; cdr3_aa: CASSDPSGGRYGYTF; cdr3_nt: TGTGCCAGCAGTGACCCCTCAGGGGGCAGGTATGGCTACACCTTC
j_call: TRBJ2-1; clone_size: once; d_call: TRBD1; v_call: TRBV19; cdr3_aa: CASTMGTVGQGLNEQFF; cdr3_nt: TGTGCCAGTACCATGGGGACGGTGGGACAGGGGCTCAATGAGCAGTTCTTC
j_call: TRBJ2-2; clone_size: NA; d_call: TRBD1; v_call: TRBV5-1; cdr3_aa: CASSLIGQGTNTGELFF; cdr3_nt: TGCGCCAGCAGCTTGATCGGACAGGGGACGAACACCGGGGAGCTGTTTTTT
j_call: TRBJ1-2; clone_size: NA; d_call: TRBD1; v_call: TRBV7-9; cdr3_aa: CASSLAQGGNYGYTF; cdr3_nt: TGTGCCAGCAGCTTAGCACAGGGGGGTAACTATGGCTACACCTTC
j_call: TRBJ2-1; clone_size: few; d_call: NA; v_call: TRBV19; cdr3_aa: CASSMNGRHNEQFF; cdr3_nt: TGTGCCAGTAGTATGAACGGGAGACACAATGAGCAGTTCTTC
j_call: TRBJ1-3; clone_size: NA; d_call: NA; v_call: TRBV6-5; cdr3_aa: CASSTRQEGTIYF; cdr3_nt: TGTGCCAGCAGTACCAGACAGGAAGGCACCATATATTTT
j_call: TRBJ1-1; clone_size: NA; d_call: TRBD1; v_call: TRBV19; cdr3_aa: CASTGTGGVRTEAFF; cdr3_nt: TGTGCCAGTACCGGGACAGGGGGCGTAAGGACTGAAGCTTTCTTT
j_call: TRBJ2-1; clone_size: few; d_call: TRBD1; v_call: TRBV19; cdr3_aa: CASSNQGARHEQFF; cdr3_nt: TGTGCCAGTAGTAACCAGGGGGCGCGTCATGAGCAGTTCTTC
j_call: TRBJ1-6; clone_size: NA; d_call: NA; v_call: TRBV6-1; cdr3_aa: CASSETGSPLHF; cdr3_nt: TGTGCCAGCAGTGAAACAGGTTCACCCCTCCACTTT
j_call: TRBJ2-6; clone_size: NA; d_call: TRBD1; v_call: TRBV18; cdr3_aa: CASSPQGASGANVLTF; cdr3_nt: TGTGCCAGCTCACCGCAGGGGGCGAGCGGGGCCAACGTCCTGACTTTC
j_call: TRBJ2-3; clone_size: NA; d_call: TRBD1; v_call: TRBV28; cdr3_aa: CASRPGTGGPDTQYF; cdr3_nt: TGTGCCAGCAGACCAGGGACAGGGGGCCCAGATACGCAGTATTTT
j_call: TRBJ1-1; clone_size: few; d_call: NA; v_call: TRBV7-8; cdr3_aa: CASSLAGGQNTEAFF; cdr3_nt: TGTGCCAGCAGCTTAGCTGGAGGGCAGAACACTGAAGCTTTCTTT
j_call: TRBJ2-1; clone_size: NA; d_call: TRBD2; v_call: TRBV11-3; cdr3_aa: CASSLGLAGGHWDEQFF; cdr3_nt: TGTGCCAGCAGCTTAGGGCTAGCGGGAGGGCATTGGGATGAGCAGTTCTTC
j_call: TRBJ2-5; clone_size: NA; d_call: TRBD1; v_call: TRBV24-1; cdr3_aa: CATSDYPGTGRQETQYF; cdr3_nt: TGTGCCACCAGTGATTATCCCGGGACAGGGCGACAAGAGACCCAGTACTTC
j_call: TRBJ1-2; clone_size: few; d_call: TRBD1; v_call: TRBV28; cdr3_aa: CASSSRDRNYGYTF; cdr3_nt: TGTGCCAGCAGTTCCCGGGACAGGAACTATGGCTACACCTTC
j_call: TRBJ2-5; clone_size: NA; d_call: TRBD2; v_call: TRBV7-2; cdr3_aa: CASSPTSGRVETQYF; cdr3_nt: TGTGCCAGCAGCCCCACTAGCGGGAGGGTGGAGACCCAGTACTTC
j_call: TRBJ2-2; clone_size: NA; d_call: TRBD2; v_call: TRBV7-3; cdr3_aa: CASSLTPPSGANTGELFF; cdr3_nt: TGTGCCAGCAGCTTAACCCCGCCTAGCGGAGCGAACACCGGGGAGCTGTTTTTT